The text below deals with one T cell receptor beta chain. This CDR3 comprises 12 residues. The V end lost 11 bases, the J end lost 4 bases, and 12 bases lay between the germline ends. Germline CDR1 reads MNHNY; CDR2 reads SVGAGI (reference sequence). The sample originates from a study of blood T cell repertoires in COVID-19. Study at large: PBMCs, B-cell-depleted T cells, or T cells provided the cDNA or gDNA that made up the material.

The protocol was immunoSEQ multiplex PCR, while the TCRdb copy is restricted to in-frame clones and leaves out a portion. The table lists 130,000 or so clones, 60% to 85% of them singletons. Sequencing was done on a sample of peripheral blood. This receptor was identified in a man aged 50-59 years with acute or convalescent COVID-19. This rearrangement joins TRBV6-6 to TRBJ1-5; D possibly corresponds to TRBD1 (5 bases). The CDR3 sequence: CAAQGTNQPQHF. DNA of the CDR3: TGTGCCGCTCAGGGTACGAATCAGCCCCAGCATTTT.